What follows are 14 T cell receptor beta chains derived from one specimen sequenced in a study of shared clonotypes between healthy human individuals. The table came from immunoSEQ multiplex PCR; TCRdb's copy has only in-frame clones and leaves some out. The sample consists of fewer than 400,000 clones, around 74% of them appearing once. Sequencing input: memory CD4+ T cells sorted from blood. The subset here: CD45RA-negative fraction. These receptors were taken from a man aged 25-45 years in good health.

The rearrangement uses TRBV2 and TRBJ2-5; D gene ambiguous. The germline V gene encodes CDR1 SNHLY and CDR2 FYNNEI. The CDR3 spans 11 residues. Trimming pared 5 bases from V and 7 bases from J, leaving 8 bases between. The CDR3 sequence is CASSPVGTQYF. CDR3 DNA sequence: TGTGCCAGCAGTCCCGTAGGGACCCAGTACTTC.

This clone was seen only a few times. The V call is TRBV6-5, the J call TRBJ1-2; D uncertain. This CDR3 contains 13 residues. From germline, CDR1 is MNHEY and CDR2 SVGAGI. Deletions cut 3 bases from V and 4 bases from J, with 9 bases between. The CDR3 sequence: CASSYGSGYGYTF. The CDR3 coding sequence is TGTGCCAGCAGTTATGGGTCAGGCTATGGCTACACCTTC.

This chain links TRBV2 with TRBJ2-2, with a tentative D call TRBD1 (5 bases). Germline V CDR1 and CDR2: SNHLY, FYNNEI. CDR3 length equals 14 residues. Trimming pared 8 bases from V and 6 bases from J, leaving 16 bases between. The CDR3 loop reads CASGAVRVAGELFF. The CDR3 region has the DNA TGTGCCAGCGGTGCGGTCAGGGTGGCCGGGGAGCTGTTTTTT.

This chain uses TRBV10-1 with TRBJ2-3; tentatively, D is TRBD1 (6 bases). Trimming removed 3 bases from V and 4 bases from J, with 14 bases in between. CDR1 and CDR2 from the germline V gene are WNHNN and SYGVQD (reference sequence). The length of the CDR3 is 15 residues. The CDR3 here is CASSENREISDTQYF. The CDR3 DNA is TGCGCCAGCAGTGAAAACAGGGAAATTTCAGATACGCAGTATTTT.

The genes are TRBV28 and TRBJ2-7, with 9 bases aligning to TRBD2. The germline V gene has CDR1 MDHEN and CDR2 SYDVKM. This CDR3 comprises 15 residues. Losses at the gene ends were 3 bases for V and 3 bases for J; bases not matched to a gene: 6. The CDR3 reads CASSFGLAGFYEQYF. CDR3 sequence (DNA): TGTGCCAGCAGTTTTGGGCTAGCGGGATTCTACGAGCAGTACTTC. The full variable domain, its missing parts supplied by reference TRBV28 and TRBJ2-7, is DVKVTQSSRYLVKRTGEKVFLECVQDMDHENMFWYRQDPGLGLRLIYFSYDVKMKEKGDIPEGYSVSREKKERFSLILESASTNQTSMYLCASSFGLAGFYEQYFGPGTRLTVT.

This clone was observed a handful of times. The chain has TRBV18 and TRBJ2-1; the D is unclear. Germline loops: CDR1 KGHSH, CDR2 LQKENI. This CDR3 contains 13 residues. V lost 2 bases and J lost 6, with 8 bases in between. CDR3 sequence: CASSPSMINEQFF. In nucleotides, the CDR3 is TGTGCCAGCTCACCAAGTATGATCAATGAGCAGTTCTTC. Full variable domain (rest looked up from reference TRBV18 and TRBJ2-1): NAGVMQNPRHLVRRRGQEARLRCSPMKGHSHVYWYRQLPEEGLKFMVYLQKENIIDESGMPKERFSAEFPKEGPSILRIQQVVRGDSAAYFCASSPSMINEQFFGPGTRLTVL.

This clone was seen at least ten times. This chain connects TRBV5-1 to TRBJ2-6; no clear D gene. This CDR3 spans 14 amino acids. Trimming pared 0 bases from V and 2 bases from J, leaving 3 bases between. Germline V lookup: CDR1 SGHRS, CDR2 YFSETQ. The CDR3 spells CASSLGPGANVLTF. The CDR3 DNA reads as TGCGCCAGCAGCTTGGGCCCTGGGGCCAACGTCCTGACTTTC. Drawing the rest from reference TRBV5-1 and TRBJ2-6, the complete variable domain is KAGVTQTPRYLIKTRGQQVTLSCSPISGHRSVSWYQQTPGQGLQFLFEYFSETQRNKGNFPGRFSGRQFSNSRSEMNVSTLELGDSALYLCASSLGPGANVLTFGAGSRLTVL.

The chain joins TRBV29-1 to TRBJ2-6; D is ambiguous. Germline values: CDR1 SQVTM, CDR2 ANQGSEA. V shed 6 bases and J shed 0 bases, with 3 bases lying between them. This CDR3 is 12 amino acids long. CDR3 nucleotides: TGCAGCGTGTACTCTGGGGCCAACGTCCTGACTTTC. Encoded protein: CSVYSGANVLTF.

The rearrangement uses TRBV19 and TRBJ2-3, with D perhaps assigned TRBD1 or TRBD2 (5 bases each). Germline CDR1 LNHDA, CDR2 SQIVND (reference sequence). The CDR3 covers 13 residues. Trimming removed 4 bases from V and 2 bases from J, with 7 bases in between. The CDR3 loop is CASSRGYTDTQYF. CDR3 in DNA: TGTGCCAGTAGTAGGGGGTACACAGATACGCAGTATTTT.

The genes are TRBV28 and TRBJ1-5; maybe TRBD1 (6 bases). CDR3 length: 17 amino acids. The V end lost 1 base, the J end lost 7 bases, and 20 bases lay between the germline ends. CDR1 MDHEN and CDR2 SYDVKM come from the germline V gene. The CDR3 DNA reads TGTGCCAGCAGTTTATTTCCCCAAGGGGGGGTGCAGCAGCCCCAGCATTTT. Protein sequence: CASSLFPQGGVQQPQHF. Supplemented by reference TRBV28 and TRBJ1-5, the full variable domain reads DVKVTQSSRYLVKRTGEKVFLECVQDMDHENMFWYRQDPGLGLRLIYFSYDVKMKEKGDIPEGYSVSREKKERFSLILESASTNQTSMYLCASSLFPQGGVQQPQHFGDGTRLSIL.

The CDR3 DNA is TGTGCCAGCTCACCCGGACTAGCGGGACCGGAGACCCAGTACTTC. Translation gives CASSPGLAGPETQYF. V usage is TRBV18 and J usage is TRBJ2-5, with 12 bases fitting TRBD2. Germline CDR1 is KGHSH and CDR2 is LQKENI. J lost 5 bases, V lost 3 bases, and 4 bases had no gene match. The CDR3 has 15 amino acids.

V is TRBV28 and J is TRBJ2-5; D not resolved. The germline V gene encodes CDR1 MDHEN and CDR2 SYDVKM. This CDR3 has 12 residues. The germline V and J ends were trimmed by 7 bases and 9 bases, with 15 bases remaining between them. The CDR3 loop is CASKSSQVPQYF. For the CDR3, the DNA is TGTGCCAGCAAGAGTTCTCAGGTACCCCAGTACTTC.

This sequence joins TRBV10-1 and TRBJ2-3, with D perhaps assigned TRBD1 or TRBD2 (6 bases each). Trimming left V 4 bases short and J 1 base short, with 9 bases between. Germline CDR1 is WNHNN and CDR2 is SYGVQD (reference sequence). The length of the CDR3 is 14 residues. CDR3 region: CASSARGGTDTQYF. The CDR3 DNA reads as TGCGCCAGCAGTGCTAGGGGGGGCACAGATACGCAGTATTTT.

V is TRBV25-1 and J is TRBJ2-3; D gene ambiguous. The CDR3 runs 14 residues. Germline V lookup: CDR1 MGHDK, CDR2 SYGVNS. V dropped 3 bases and J dropped 0 bases, with 7 bases sitting between them. The CDR3 region is CASSDPASTDTQYF. The CDR3 DNA follows: TGTGCCAGCAGTGACCCAGCTAGCACAGATACGCAGTATTTT.